These 16 T cell receptor beta chains were all obtained from the same sample, sequenced in a study of vaccination effects on CD4 cells after COVID-19. These receptors' targets are unknown. CD4+ T cells specific for antigen were expanded with viral peptide pools by the ViraFEST assay before sequencing. Culture lasted about nine days before CD4+ T cell isolation. Previously uninfected by SARS-CoV-2, the vaccine recipients also showed negative nucleocapsid antibodies. The assay was immunoSEQ multiplex PCR, and TCRdb's table has in-frame clones only and misses some. Here the sample spans about 73,000 clones, 78% being singletons. Sequenced here: CD4+ T cells from PBMCs cultured with SARS-CoV-2 spike peptides, sampled before COVID-19 vaccination. The receptor source for this set is a human donor who received a COVID-19 vaccine.

This clone was counted a single time. CDR3 DNA sequence: TGTGCCAGCAGCTCCAGACAGGGAAGTTACAATGAGCAGTTCTTC. This encodes CASSSRQGSYNEQFF. The chain combines TRBV2 with TRBJ2-1; TRBD1 aligns across 7 bases. The CDR3 spans 15 residues. Trimming at V came to 6 bases and at J to 4 bases, leaving 9 bases not matched to a gene. Germline values: CDR1 SNHLY, CDR2 FYNNEI.

The chain uses TRBV27 and TRBJ2-5, with TRBD2 matching 8 bases. The ends lost 6 bases at V and 1 base at J; junction bases unmatched: 7. CDR1 is MNHEY, CDR2 SMNVEV, per germline (reference sequence). The CDR3 length is 15 residues. CDR3 nucleotide sequence: TGTGCCAGCAGCGCCGGGGGGGGGCCCCAAGAGACCCAGTACTTC. Translated, it gives CASSAGGGPQETQYF.

This rearrangement joins TRBV6-6 to TRBJ2-3; 14 bases match TRBD2. The CDR3 covers 19 residues. Germline CDR1 and CDR2: MNHNY and SVGAGI (reference sequence). The trim removed 5 bases at V and 6 bases at J, leaving 16 bases unmatched. CDR3 sequence: CASSRWGLAGVTARDTQYF. In DNA, the CDR3 is TGTGCCAGCAGTCGATGGGGACTAGCGGGGGTAACCGCCAGGGATACGCAGTATTTT.

The chain joins TRBV5-1 to TRBJ2-3; 7 bases align to TRBD1. This CDR3 region has 15 residues. The V segment lost 4 bases and the J segment 1 base; nucleotides outside the gene matches: 6. The V gene's germline CDR1 is SGHRS and CDR2 YFSETQ. The CDR3 DNA reads as TGCGCCAGCAGCCGAACCGACAGGGGCACAGATACGCAGTATTTT. This encodes CASSRTDRGTDTQYF.

V is TRBV7-2 and J is TRBJ1-1, with a possible D match to TRBD1 (6 bases). Germline V gives CDR1 SGHTA, CDR2 FQGNSA. The length of the CDR3 is 15 residues. Trimming took off 1 base at V and 9 bases at J, with 18 bases between the two ends. CDR3 DNA: TGTGCCAGCAGCTTAGATCTGGGGGCCGGCCCTAAAGCTTTCTTT. It translates to CASSLDLGAGPKAFF.

V usage is TRBV6-1 and J usage is TRBJ2-1; D remains ambiguous. The V and J ends lost 2 bases and 0 bases respectively, with 11 bases between them. This CDR3 has 16 amino acids. Germline values: CDR1 MNHNS, CDR2 SASEGT. The CDR3 spells CASSELWESSYNEQFF. CDR3 bases: TGTGCCAGCAGTGAACTGTGGGAAAGCTCCTACAATGAGCAGTTCTTC.

The chain employs TRBV2 and TRBJ1-2; D unclear. The V and J ends lost 6 bases and 5 bases respectively, with 7 bases between them. CDR1 and CDR2 (germline): SNHLY, FYNNEI. The CDR3 sequence is 11 residues long. CDR3 DNA sequence: TGTGCCAGCAGCGTACTTTATGGCTACACCTTC. Protein: CASSVLYGYTF.

Here the CDR3 DNA reads TGTGCCACCAGTGAAACCGCGGCGCTTGCAGATACGCAGTATTTT. The encoded protein is CATSETAALADTQYF. The genes are TRBV24-1 and TRBJ2-3; no clear D gene. Germline V CDR1 and CDR2: KGHDR, SFDVKD. The V gene lost 4 bases and the J gene lost 4 bases, with 14 bases spanning the gap. This CDR3 contains 15 residues.

The chain combines TRBV6-1 with TRBJ1-3; 7 bases line up with TRBD1. The V segment lost 6 bases and the J segment 6 bases; nucleotides outside the gene matches: 8. The germline V gene encodes CDR1 MNHNS and CDR2 SASEGT. The CDR3 runs 14 residues. DNA of the CDR3: TGTGCCAGCAGACAGCACGGGACAGAAAACACCATATATTTT. This codes for CASRQHGTENTIYF.

Only one count was recorded for this clone. The J gene is TRBJ1-6, the V gene TRBV12-3 or TRBV12-4, with D perhaps matching TRBD1 (5 bases). The CDR3 loop spans 13 amino acids. Trimming cost V 4 bases and J 6 bases, with 7 bases left between them. DNA of the CDR3: TGTGCCAGCAGTTCGGGGGGTAATTCACCCCTCCACTTT. This sequence encodes CASSSGGNSPLHF.

The CDR3 is CASSLGPSGTGIEQFF. The CDR3 nucleotides read TGCGCCAGCAGCTTGGGTCCTAGCGGGACAGGGATTGAGCAGTTCTTC. This rearrangement joins TRBV5-1 to TRBJ2-1, with D possibly being TRBD1 or TRBD2 (9 bases each). The V gene lost 0 bases and the J gene lost 9 bases, with 19 bases spanning the gap. The length of the CDR3 is 16 residues. Germline V lookup: CDR1 SGHRS, CDR2 YFSETQ.

The chain is built from TRBV7-2 and TRBJ1-6; 9 positions match TRBD1. Germline V gene data show CDR1 as SGHTA and CDR2 as FQGNSA. V was pared by 6 bases and J by 5 bases, with 5 bases of the junction left unmatched. The CDR3 is 15 residues long. The CDR3 DNA follows: TGTGCCAGCAGGTTACAGGGGGCCGATAATTCACCCCTCCACTTT. Amino acid sequence: CASRLQGADNSPLHF.

This clone has more than one count but fewer than ten. The rearrangement links TRBV19 to TRBJ2-1; D perhaps matches TRBD2 (5 bases). V lost 3 bases and J lost 5, with 23 bases in between. This CDR3 has 18 residues. The V gene's germline CDR1 is LNHDA and CDR2 SQIVND (reference sequence). The CDR3 bases are TGTGCCAGTAGTATCTCGGGCCCCGGACTTACCCTCGACAATGAGCAGTTCTTC. Translation gives CASSISGPGLTLDNEQFF.

V usage is TRBV3-1 (or the pseudogene TRBV3-2) and J usage is TRBJ2-3, with D tentatively TRBD2 (6 bases). V was shortened by 6 bases and J by 0 bases, with 19 bases between the two germline ends. The CDR3 totals 17 residues. Germline V gene sequence: CDR1 LGHDT, CDR2 YNNKEL (reference sequence). The DNA of the CDR3 is TGTGCCAGCAGGGGAGGTCCGGGCCTCCGGAGCACAGATACGCAGTATTTT. Protein: CASRGGPGLRSTDTQYF.

CDR3 sequence reads: CAWTFRVVGNSPLHF. The CDR3 coding sequence is TGTGCCTGGACGTTTAGGGTGGTCGGTAATTCACCCCTCCACTTT. This chain joins TRBV30 and TRBJ1-6; D not resolved. Germline V gene data show CDR1 as GTSNPN and CDR2 as SVGIG (reference sequence). The CDR3 loop spans 15 amino acids. Trimming took off 4 bases at V and 6 bases at J, with 16 bases between the two ends.

The chain is built from TRBV12-3 or TRBV12-4 and TRBJ2-3; possibly TRBD1 for D (5 bases). The CDR3 is 13 amino acids. V was trimmed by 3 bases and J by 5 bases, leaving 9 bases between them. In DNA, the CDR3 is TGTGCCAGCAGTTTTAATCAGGGAGATACGCAGTATTTT. Encoded protein: CASSFNQGDTQYF.